This T cell receptor (beta chain) was found in a study of blood T cell repertoires in COVID-19. In the study overall: T cells, B-cell-depleted T cells, or PBMCs supplied cDNA or gDNA.

Methods used by the authors: Reference gene primer amplification in the assay estimated nucleated cell counts. The data were produced by immunoSEQ multiplex PCR, yet TCRdb's version contains in-frame clones alone and is incomplete. V and J calls and clone size are those listed in that table; D and trimming were worked out from the DNA. Of around 150,000 clones in the sample, about three quarters were seen once. Cohort placement rested on clinical history that participants reported themselves. Recovery among Cohort 3 donors was established by two negative PCRs, clearance, or symptom resolution. There are 16 residues in the CDR3. Germline V gene data show CDR1 as MGHRA and CDR2 as YSYEKL. V was clipped by 4 bases and J by 5 bases; unmatched bases: 11.

The material sequenced was PBMCs or T cells enriched from blood (not recorded which). The source is a woman aged 50 to 60 who had recovered from COVID-19. The J gene is TRBJ2-7, the V gene TRBV4-1; TRBD2 matches at 10 bases. The CDR3, as DNA: TGCGCCAGCAGCCTGTCCCCGTCTAGCGGGAGTAACGAGCAGTACTTC. The encoded protein is CASSLSPSSGSNEQYF.